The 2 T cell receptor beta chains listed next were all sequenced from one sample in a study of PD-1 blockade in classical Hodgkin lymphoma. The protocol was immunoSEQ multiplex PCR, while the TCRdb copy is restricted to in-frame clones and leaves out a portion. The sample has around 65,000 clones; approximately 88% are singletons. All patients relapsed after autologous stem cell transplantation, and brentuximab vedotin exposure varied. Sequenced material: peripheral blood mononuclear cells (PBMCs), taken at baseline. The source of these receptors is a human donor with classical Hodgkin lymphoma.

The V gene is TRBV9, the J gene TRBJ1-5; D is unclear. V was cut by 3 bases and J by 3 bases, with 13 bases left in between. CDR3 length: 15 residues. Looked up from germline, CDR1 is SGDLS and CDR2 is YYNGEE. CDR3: CASSAAPGNNQPQHF. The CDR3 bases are TGTGCCAGCAGCGCAGCCCCGGGGAACAATCAGCCCCAGCATTTT.

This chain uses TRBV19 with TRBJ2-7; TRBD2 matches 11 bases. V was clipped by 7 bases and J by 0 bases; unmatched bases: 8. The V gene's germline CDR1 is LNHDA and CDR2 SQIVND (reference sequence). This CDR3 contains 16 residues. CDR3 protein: CASMETSGVSSYEQYF. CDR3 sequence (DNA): TGTGCCAGTATGGAGACTAGCGGGGTTAGCTCCTACGAGCAGTACTTC. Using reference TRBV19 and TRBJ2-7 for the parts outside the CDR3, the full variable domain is DGGITQSPKYLFRKEGQNVTLSCEQNLNHDAMYWYRQDPGQGLRLIYYSQIVNDFQKGDIAEGYSVSREKKESFPLTVTSAQKNPTAFYLCASMETSGVSSYEQYFGPGTRLTVT.